A single sample is the source of the 30 T cell receptor beta chains below, sequenced in a study of T cells in Graves' hyperthyroidism and ophthalmopathy. The investigators amplified TCR beta CDR3 regions from RNA transcripts. Researchers ran a first-round RT-PCR on the TCR CDR3 using the HTBI primer set. MiXCR, applied by TCRdb to the multiplex PCR reads, yields one record per CDR3 protein. Of about 130,000 distinct CDR3 sequences detected, approximately 20% appear once; the ten largest clones hold 67%. The source material was blood. The receptor set was obtained from a woman in her fifties or sixties with Graves' hyperthyroidism that later progressed to Graves' ophthalmopathy.

V and J are TRBV24-1 and TRBJ2-1; 9 bases fit TRBD1. V lost 0 bases, J lost 10 bases, and 3 bases stayed unmatched. Germline CDR1 is KGHDR and CDR2 is SFDVKD. CDR3 length: 14 residues. This CDR3 reads CATSDLGTGWEQFF. The CDR3 DNA is TGTGCCACCAGTGATTTGGGGACAGGGTGGGAGCAGTTCTTC.

This clonotype occurred many times. This chain links TRBV3-1 with TRBJ2-7, with D tentatively TRBD1 (6 bases). Germline CDR1 and CDR2: LGHDT and YNNKEL (reference sequence). The V and J ends lost 4 bases and 4 bases respectively, with 14 bases between them. The CDR3 length is 14 residues. The CDR3 nucleotides are TGTGCCAGCAGCCCCAGAGACAGGCCGTACGAGCAGTACTTC. It specifies CASSPRDRPYEQYF.

The chain couples TRBV18 to TRBJ1-2; TRBD1 is a possible D gene (5 bases). The CDR3 sequence is 14 residues long. Trimming pared 2 bases from V and 4 bases from J, leaving 11 bases between. The germline CDR1 and CDR2 sequences are KGHSH and LQKENI. The CDR3 region is CASSPWEGRYGYTF. CDR3 nucleotide sequence: TGTGCCAGCTCACCATGGGAGGGGCGCTATGGCTACACCTTC.

As DNA, the CDR3 is TGCAGTGCTCTATCCCGGAACAATGAGCAGTTCTTC. It encodes CSALSRNNEQFF. The V gene is TRBV20-1, the J gene TRBJ2-1; D is uncertain. Germline assignment: CDR1 DFQATT and CDR2 SNEGSKA (reference sequence). Trimming removed 5 bases at V and 5 bases at J, with 10 bases between. The CDR3 extends over 12 amino acids.

The sample holds a few counts of this clonotype. CDR3 nucleotide sequence: TGCGCCAGCAGCTTGGATGGTAGCGGGAGCGGCACCGGGGAGCTGTTTTTT. Its protein is CASSLDGSGSGTGELFF. The chain is built from TRBV5-1 and TRBJ2-2; 9 nucleotides agree with TRBD2. J lost 4 bases, V lost 0 bases, and 7 bases had no gene match. CDR1 and CDR2 (germline): SGHRS, YFSETQ. The CDR3 sequence is 17 residues long.

In its sample, this clonotype was seen many times. This chain links TRBV6-1 with TRBJ2-5, with 10 bases aligning to TRBD2. V was clipped by 5 bases and J by 4 bases; unmatched bases: 13. This CDR3 has 17 residues. Germline V gene sequence: CDR1 MNHNS, CDR2 SASEGT. CDR3 in amino acids: CASSQNLAWTSGETQYF. The CDR3, as DNA: TGTGCCAGCAGTCAAAACCTTGCTTGGACTAGCGGAGAGACCCAGTACTTC.

This clonotype was seen ten or more times. The chain combines TRBV12-3 or TRBV12-4 with TRBJ2-7; TRBD1 aligns across 8 bases. The CDR3 runs 14 residues. The V segment lost 6 bases and the J segment 6 bases; nucleotides outside the gene matches: 10. The CDR3 region is CASRVHGQGAEQYF. Written as DNA, the CDR3 is TGTGCCAGCAGAGTCCACGGACAGGGCGCCGAGCAGTACTTC.

This sequence joins TRBV20-1 and TRBJ1-1; 10 nucleotides line up with TRBD1. Germline assignment: CDR1 DFQATT and CDR2 SNEGSKA (reference sequence). CDR3 length: 14 amino acids. V was clipped by 6 bases and J by 4 bases; unmatched bases: 8. The DNA of the CDR3 is TGCAGTGCAAAAAGACAGGGGGCGCGCACTGAAGCTTTCTTT. This gives the protein CSAKRQGARTEAFF.

This clonotype was found once. The chain links TRBV20-1 to TRBJ2-7; TRBD2 aligns across 13 bases. With 7 bases clipped from V and 4 bases from J, the junction kept 4 bases outside the gene matches. CDR1 and CDR2 (germline): DFQATT, SNEGSKA (reference sequence). This CDR3 is built from 13 residues. Written as DNA, the CDR3 is TGCAGTGGGACTAGCGGGAGCATATACGAGCAGTACTTC. This codes for CSGTSGSIYEQYF.

This clonotype was found many times. The chain has TRBV24-1 and TRBJ2-7; TRBD1 aligns across 11 bases. V shed 2 bases, J shed 2 bases, and the junction held 4 bases outside the gene matches. CDR1 KGHDR and CDR2 SFDVKD come from the germline V gene. The CDR3 runs 16 residues. The CDR3 reads CATSDSRDRGTYEQYF. DNA of the CDR3: TGTGCCACCAGTGATTCCCGGGACAGGGGGACCTACGAGCAGTACTTC.

This clonotype was recorded many times. This chain uses TRBV7-2 with TRBJ2-1; D remains unclear. This CDR3 comprises 12 residues. Trimming stripped 2 bases from V and 10 bases from J, with 9 bases between. Germline-derived CDR1 and CDR2 are SGHTA and FQGNSA. CDR3 protein: CASSLSVGEQFF. The CDR3, as DNA: TGTGCCAGCAGCTTATCCGTCGGGGAGCAGTTCTTC. Based on the CDR3 plus reference TRBV7-2 and TRBJ2-1, the full variable domain is GAGVSQSPSNKVTEKGKDVELRCDPISGHTALYWYRQSLGQGLEFLIYFQGNSAPDKSGLPSDRFSAERTGGSVSTLTIQRTQQEDSAVYLCASSLSVGEQFFGPGTRLTVL.

This clonotype was seen ten or more times. The chain carries TRBV18 and TRBJ2-3; tentative D call: TRBD1 (6 bases). The V and J ends lost 3 bases and 7 bases respectively, with 11 bases between them. Germline V gene lookup returns CDR1 KGHSH and CDR2 LQKENI. The CDR3 is 13 residues long. The CDR3: CASSPNRAYTQYF. Here the CDR3 DNA reads TGTGCCAGCTCACCCAACAGGGCGTATACGCAGTATTTT.

The V call is TRBV5-1, the J call TRBJ2-3; 11 nucleotides match TRBD1. Germline values: CDR1 SGHRS, CDR2 YFSETQ. The CDR3 contains 16 residues. With 1 base clipped from V and 2 bases from J, the junction kept 3 bases outside the gene matches. CDR3 amino acids: CASSLTGQGATDTQYF. The CDR3 DNA reads TGCGCCAGCAGCTTGACCGGACAGGGGGCCACAGATACGCAGTATTTT.

The chain links TRBV28 to TRBJ1-6; weak D call: TRBD1 (5 bases). Germline lookup yields CDR1 MDHEN and CDR2 SYDVKM. This CDR3 contains 14 residues. The V and J ends lost 5 bases and 6 bases respectively, with 11 bases between them. In DNA, the CDR3 is TGTGCCAGCAGTCCCCCGGACATTAATTCACCCCTCCACTTT. Amino acids: CASSPPDINSPLHF.

The chain carries TRBV19 and TRBJ2-3; the D is unclear. The CDR3 spans 14 residues. Germline CDR1 reads LNHDA; CDR2 reads SQIVND (reference sequence). The V gene lost 5 bases and the J gene lost 4 bases, with 13 bases spanning the gap. The CDR3 coding sequence is TGTGCCAGTAGTGGTTCGTTGCGGTCAGATACGCAGTATTTT. As protein: CASSGSLRSDTQYF. Full variable domain (rest looked up from reference TRBV19 and TRBJ2-3): DGGITQSPKYLFRKEGQNVTLSCEQNLNHDAMYWYRQDPGQGLRLIYYSQIVNDFQKGDIAEGYSVSREKKESFPLTVTSAQKNPTAFYLCASSGSLRSDTQYFGPGTRLTVL.

There are a few counts of this clonotype. In nucleotides, the CDR3 is TGCAGTGCTAGAAGTGGATACGAGCAGTACTTC. Its protein is CSARSGYEQYF. The chain combines TRBV20-1 with TRBJ2-7; no clear D. The CDR3 extends over 11 amino acids. The germline V and J ends were trimmed by 2 bases and 4 bases, with 6 bases remaining between them. CDR1 and CDR2 from the germline V gene are DFQATT and SNEGSKA (reference sequence).

The table lists this clonotype with many counts. The V gene is TRBV2, the J gene TRBJ1-3; D not resolved. Trimming took off 4 bases at V and 0 bases at J, with 10 bases between the two ends. The CDR3 loop spans 15 amino acids. The germline V gene encodes CDR1 SNHLY and CDR2 FYNNEI. The CDR3 sequence is CASSVLQSSGNTIYF. CDR3 nucleotide sequence: TGTGCCAGCAGTGTTCTTCAGAGCTCTGGAAACACCATATATTTT.

J is TRBJ1-1 and V is TRBV6-1; a weak D match, TRBD1 (6 bases). This CDR3 contains 13 residues. V was cut by 6 bases and J by 5 bases, with 13 bases left in between. From germline, CDR1 is MNHNS and CDR2 SASEGT. CDR3 residues: CASRKQGRTEAFF. The DNA of the CDR3 is TGTGCCAGCAGGAAACAGGGTCGGACTGAAGCTTTCTTT.

The table lists this clonotype with many counts. This rearrangement joins TRBV2 to TRBJ2-7; 9 nucleotides line up with TRBD1. This CDR3 has 14 residues. Germline CDR1 and CDR2: SNHLY and FYNNEI. V was pared by 4 bases and J by 5 bases, with 6 bases of the junction left unmatched. The DNA of the CDR3 is TGTGCCAGCAGTGTGACAGGGGGAGTAAACGAGCAGTACTTC. This encodes CASSVTGGVNEQYF.

This clonotype was seen more than once but under ten times. V gene TRBV18 combines with J gene TRBJ2-7, with no clear D. The germline V gene has CDR1 KGHSH and CDR2 LQKENI. The CDR3 length is 12 residues. Trimming shortened V by 5 bases and J by 1 base, and 6 bases separated the two germline ends. In nucleotides, the CDR3 is TGTGCCAGCTCAGGGGAATCCTACGAGCAGTACTTC. Translated: CASSGESYEQYF.

This clonotype was counted ten times or more. The chain is built from TRBV6-6 and TRBJ2-7; TRBD2 might be the D (6 bases). This CDR3 is 14 amino acids long. The V gene's germline CDR1 is MNHNY and CDR2 SVGAGI (reference sequence). V lost 0 bases to trimming and J lost 2 bases, with 8 bases between them. CDR3 in amino acids: CASSYSPSAYEQYF. The DNA of the CDR3 is TGTGCCAGCAGTTACTCCCCTAGCGCCTACGAGCAGTACTTC.

The V gene is TRBV5-1, the J gene TRBJ1-4, with 8 bases identical to TRBD1. CDR1 and CDR2 from the germline V gene are SGHRS and YFSETQ. The CDR3 is 15 residues long. With V trimmed by 2 bases and J by 6 bases, 6 bases remained unmatched. CDR3 loop: CASSFGGTGHEKLFF. In DNA form, the CDR3 reads TGCGCCAGCAGCTTCGGTGGGACAGGTCATGAAAAACTGTTTTTT.

This chain connects TRBV20-1 to TRBJ2-7; the match to TRBD2 covers 8 bases. The CDR3 totals 15 residues. The germline gives CDR1 DFQATT, CDR2 SNEGSKA (reference sequence). Trimming cost V 7 bases and J 5 bases; bases outside gene matches: 16. CDR3 DNA sequence: TGCAGTGTTTTTCCTCCGGGAGGGAGGATCAACGAGCAGTACTTC. Amino acid sequence: CSVFPPGGRINEQYF.

This clonotype came up many times. V gene TRBV3-1 combines with J gene TRBJ2-7, with 11 bases identical to TRBD2. V shed 7 bases and J 5 bases; nucleotides not matched to a gene: 7. This CDR3 comprises 14 residues. CDR1 LGHDT and CDR2 YNNKEL come from the germline V gene (reference sequence). The CDR3 nucleotides are TGTGCCAGCACCACTAGCGGGAGTTCCCACGAGCAGTACTTC. Translated, it gives CASTTSGSSHEQYF.

This clonotype was detected many times. The genes are TRBV29-1 and TRBJ2-5; D may be TRBD1 (5 bases). V gave up 7 bases and J gave up 3 bases, with 12 bases separating them. The CDR3 spans 12 residues. The germline V gene has CDR1 SQVTM and CDR2 ANQGSEA. CDR3 DNA: TGCAGCGCAGGACACTCCAAAGAGACCCAGTACTTC. It is translated as CSAGHSKETQYF.

This chain links TRBV20-1 with TRBJ2-3; maybe TRBD2 (5 bases). In germline, CDR1 is DFQATT, CDR2 SNEGSKA (reference sequence). The V end was cut by 0 bases, the J end by 4 bases, with 14 bases between. The CDR3 sequence is 15 residues long. CDR3 sequence: CSARDGGRVADTQYF. DNA of the CDR3: TGCAGTGCTAGAGATGGAGGCCGGGTGGCAGATACGCAGTATTTT.

Details on this clonotype: One junction end disagrees with the germline gene, perhaps due to a read error. The chain combines TRBV2 with TRBJ2-2; perhaps D is TRBD1 or TRBD2 (5 bases each). The CDR3 runs to 16 residues. Germline V lookup: CDR1 SNHLY, CDR2 FYNNEI. CDR3 DNA sequence: TGCGCCAGCAGCACACCGGGACCGGCCAACACCGGGGAGCTGTTTTTT. Encoded protein: CASSTPGPANTGELFF.

The sample holds many counts of this clonotype. The V gene is TRBV6-5, the J gene TRBJ2-5; D gene uncertain. This CDR3 spans 16 amino acids. Germline CDR1 and CDR2: MNHEY and SVGAGI. V was cut by 0 bases and J by 5 bases, with 16 bases left in between. The CDR3 DNA reads as TGTGCCAGCAGTTACTCAGTAGGGCCGATCGGGGAGACCCAGTACTTC. It codes for CASSYSVGPIGETQYF.

This chain joins TRBV5-1 and TRBJ1-5; 9 bases are shared with TRBD1. V was clipped by 5 bases and J by 0 bases; unmatched bases: 9. Germline CDR1 SGHRS, CDR2 YFSETQ. The CDR3 has 17 residues. Written as DNA, the CDR3 is TGCGCCAGCAGAAAAGGGACAGGGAGCGGTAGCAATCAGCCCCAGCATTTT. Residues: CASRKGTGSGSNQPQHF.

The chain employs TRBV9 and TRBJ2-1; 12 bases align to TRBD2. J gave up 9 bases and V 3 bases, and 10 bases lay outside the gene matches. The CDR3 is 16 amino acids. CDR1 and CDR2 (germline): SGDLS, YYNGEE. This chain's CDR3 is CASSGGLAGTPGEQFF. DNA for the CDR3: TGTGCCAGCAGCGGTGGACTAGCGGGGACCCCCGGTGAGCAGTTCTTC.